Sequencing of this TCR beta chain was carried out in a study of blood T cell repertoires in COVID-19. V gave up 4 bases and J gave up 9 bases; unmatched junction bases: 5. This CDR3 has 12 amino acids. Per germline, CDR1 SGHDT and CDR2 YYEEEE. This table comes from immunoSEQ multiplex PCR, and its TCRdb copy is limited to in-frame clones, with some not included. This sample has around 65,000 clones, with 75% to 85% found just once. This chain links TRBV5-6 with TRBJ2-5, with 8 nucleotides matching TRBD1. The origin of this receptor is a human donor in a cohort sampled during active COVID-19. The specimen sequenced was peripheral blood. CDR3 loop: CASSGDRWAQYF. The DNA for the CDR3 is TGTGCCAGCAGCGGGGACAGGTGGGCCCAGTACTTC.